This TCR beta chain was sequenced during a study of shared clonotypes between healthy human individuals. Study-level information: CD4 naive cells filled three plates per donor, CD4 memory three, CD8 naive two and CD8 memory one.

Of note for this clone: The antigen is unknown.

Study-wide results and limits: The expectation was that sequencing depth would affect clonotype sharing among donors. Non-shared clonotypes displayed generation probabilities falling below those of clonotypes present in all four donors.

Clones were sequenced by immunoSEQ multiplex PCR, and TCRdb holds only the in-frame ones, with some missing. The sample carries more than 2 million clones, around 95% recorded once. The V gene's germline CDR1 is MNHEY and CDR2 SVGAGI. Trimming at V came to 7 bases and at J to 7 bases, leaving 9 bases not matched to a gene. The CDR3 extends over 14 amino acids. Donation came from healthy HIV-negative adults that had no recent acute infections or vaccinations. Sequencing input: naive CD4+ T cells sorted from blood. The subset here: CD45RA+ positively selected. The receptor was derived from a man between 18 and 35 years old in good health. V and J are TRBV6-5 and TRBJ1-4; 7 nucleotides match TRBD1. The chain's CDR3 is CASTDLGGGEKLFF. The CDR3 nucleotides read TGTGCCAGCACCGATCTAGGGGGCGGTGAAAAACTGTTTTTT.